This T cell receptor (beta chain) was captured by sequencing in a study of naive and memory T cell subsets. Germline V gives CDR1 SGHNT, CDR2 YENEEA. V was pared by 5 bases and J by 0 bases, with 32 bases between. The CDR3 spans 21 residues. This clonotype showed up many times. Four subsets defined by CD45RA and CD27 were sorted after CD3, CD4, CD8 and live/dead staining. An equimolar mix of two oligonucleotides served as the beta constant-region primer for TRBC1 and TRBC2. TCRdb re-derived calls from the UMI-ligation and nested PCR reads in MiXCR, one entry per CDR3 protein. The sample has tens of thousands of distinct CDR3 sequences; 7% to 7.5% are singletons.

This clonotype originated in a human donor in good health. Sequencing input: central memory CD4+ T cells from blood. The chain recombines TRBV11-3 with TRBJ2-7; D is ambiguous. Here the CDR3 reads CASSENRANTLRYIPSYEQYF. For the CDR3, the DNA is TGTGCCAGCAGCGAGAACAGAGCCAATACCCTTCGCTACATTCCCTCCTACGAGCAGTACTTC.